This is a list of T cell receptor beta chains from one sample in a study of T cells in Graves' hyperthyroidism and ophthalmopathy. TCRdb recomputed calls from the multiplex PCR reads with MiXCR, one row per CDR3 protein. The table records around 600,000 distinct CDR3 sequences, 13% to 15% of them present only once. Source material: blood. The receptor source for this set is a woman aged 18-35 years with Graves' ophthalmopathy. Both conserved end residues are part of each CDR3. Each record gives: V gene, D gene, J gene, clone size, CDR3 DNA, CDR3 protein. The D gene is left open where the match is weak. Not all rows give a size; the values are once, few, many and, for expanded clones, a class.

TRBV4-3	TRBD2	TRBJ2-5	many	TGCGCCAGCAGCCTATCAGTCGCTAGCGGGAGGGAAGAGACCCAGTACTTC	CASSLSVASGREETQYF
TRBV24-1	NA	TRBJ1-1	NA	TGTGCCACCAGTGCTTCTACCGGGACATACTCGGCAACCACTGAAGCTTTCTTT	CATSASTGTYSATTEAFF
TRBV18	NA	TRBJ2-1	NA	TGTGCCAGCTCACCACCGAACCAAAACAATGAGCAGTTCTTC	CASSPPNQNNEQFF
TRBV12-5	TRBD2	TRBJ2-3	NA	TGTGCTAGTGGTTGGGGAGCGGGAGGGAGGGGCACAGATACGCAGTATTTT	CASGWGAGGRGTDTQYF
TRBV19	NA	TRBJ2-6	few	TGTGCCAGTAGTCGCCCCGGGGGACCTGGTGGGGCCAACGTCCTGACTTTC	CASSRPGGPGGANVLTF
TRBV9	NA	TRBJ2-2	NA	TGTGCCAGCAGCGTAGGAGTGAACACCGGGGAGCTGTTTTTT	CASSVGVNTGELFF
TRBV2	NA	TRBJ2-4	many	TGTGCCAGCAGTGAGTCTCTATTAGCCAAAAACATTCAGTACTTC	CASSESLLAKNIQYF
TRBV12-5	NA	TRBJ2-2	NA	TGTGCTAGTGGTTTCGAGGGCAGGGGTGGGGAGCTGTTTTTT	CASGFEGRGGELFF
TRBV30	NA	TRBJ1-5	NA	TGTGCCTGGAGTGTATCAGGGGCGGGTCAGCCCCAGCATTTT	CAWSVSGAGQPQHF
TRBV2	NA	TRBJ2-7	NA	TGTGCCAGCAGCGCAGGAATTGGCTGCGAGCAGTACTTC	CASSAGIGCEQYF
TRBV14	TRBD2	TRBJ2-3	few	TGTGCCAGCAGCCTTGCGGGAGCGGGTACGCAGTATTTT	CASSLAGAGTQYF
TRBV24-1	NA	TRBJ1-2	NA	TGTGCCACCAGTGATCCCCAGGGCTATGGCTACACCTTC	CATSDPQGYGYTF
TRBV13	NA	TRBJ2-1	many	TGTGCCAGCACAGGGGTTTCGTGGAATGAGCAGTTCTTC	CASTGVSWNEQFF
TRBV6-1	NA	TRBJ1-2	many	TGTGCCAGCAGGCTAACGGGGTACTATGGCTACACCTTC	CASRLTGYYGYTF
TRBV7-2	NA	TRBJ1-5	many	TGTGCCAGCAGCTTATTCGGCAAAACGACAGGCCCGTCGGCCCAGCATTTT	CASSLFGKTTGPSAQHF
TRBV28	NA	TRBJ1-1	many	TGTGCCAGCAGTTTAGGCAGGGCGGCCGAAGCTTTCTTT	CASSLGRAAEAFF
TRBV28	TRBD1	TRBJ1-2	many	TGTGCCATTCCAACCGGGACAGGGATTAACTATGGCTACACCTTC	CAIPTGTGINYGYTF
TRBV7-9	TRBD1	TRBJ2-5	many	TGTGCCAGCAGCCCCATGGACAGGGAGTGGGAGACCCAGTACTTC	CASSPMDREWETQYF
TRBV10-3	TRBD2	TRBJ2-5	many	TGTGCCATCAGCCCCAGGACTAGCGGGAGCCAAGAGACCCAGTACTTC	CAISPRTSGSQETQYF
TRBV2	NA	TRBJ1-2	few	TGTGCCAGCAGTGAGAGGGATCGGGGCTACACCTTC	CASSERDRGYTF
TRBV11-1	NA	TRBJ2-3	many	TGTGCCAGCAGCGCGAGGGGGGGTACTAGCACAGATACGCAGTATTTT	CASSARGGTSTDTQYF
TRBV27	TRBD1	TRBJ1-2	many	TGTGCCAGCAGTTCCGGACAGGGCGCATATGGCTACACCTTC	CASSSGQGAYGYTF
TRBV5-1	TRBD2	TRBJ2-7	NA	TGCGCCAGCAGCTTGTCTGGCGGGAGTGGGTACGAGCAGTACTTC	CASSLSGGSGYEQYF
TRBV12-3/TRBV12-4	NA	TRBJ1-5	many	TGTGCCAGCACACTAGGGTGGGGGATTCAGCCCCAGCATTTT	CASTLGWGIQPQHF
TRBV4-2	NA	TRBJ2-1	NA	TGTGCCAGCAGCCGGGGAGCGGATGTATACAATGAGCAGTTCTTC	CASSRGADVYNEQFF
TRBV29-1	TRBD2	TRBJ2-7	many	TGCAGCGTGGGGGACTACTCCTACGAGCAGTACTTC	CSVGDYSYEQYF
TRBV3-1	NA	TRBJ1-2	many	TGTGCCAGCAGCCAAGATGGGCGGATCTATGGCTACACCTTC	CASSQDGRIYGYTF
TRBV4-1	NA	TRBJ1-5	NA	TGCGCCAGCAGCCAGCCGGTCAGGGGAAGCAATCAGCCCCAGCATTTT	CASSQPVRGSNQPQHF
TRBV28	NA	TRBJ2-3	many	TGTGCCAGCAGTTTACCGGGACTCAACACAGATACGCAGTATTTT	CASSLPGLNTDTQYF
TRBV4-3	NA	TRBJ1-4	few	TGCGCCAGCAGCCAATTTCCGGGGGGCGCGGATGAAAAACTGTTTTTT	CASSQFPGGADEKLFF
TRBV12-3/TRBV12-4	NA	TRBJ1-5	many	TGTGCCAGCAGTTTCAGAGTGTTGCAGCCCCAGCATTTT	CASSFRVLQPQHF
TRBV13	TRBD2	TRBJ2-1	few	TGTGCCAGCAGCCTAATTCAAGGGACTACAATTGAGCAGTTCTTC	CASSLIQGTTIEQFF
TRBV7-9	NA	TRBJ1-5	many	TGTGCCAGCAGCTCACCAGGGTCCGGGCAGCCCCAGCATTTT	CASSSPGSGQPQHF
TRBV6-1	NA	TRBJ2-7	NA	TGTGCCAGCAGCCCAGGGGAACAGCGGTACGAGCAGTACTTC	CASSPGEQRYEQYF
TRBV20-1	NA	TRBJ2-7	NA	TGCAGTGCTAGAGATCCGAGGGGGGGTTCCTACGAGCAGTACTTC	CSARDPRGGSYEQYF
TRBV19	TRBD1	TRBJ2-5	few	TGTGCCAGTAGTATCCGTGGGACAGACGAGACCCAGTACTTC	CASSIRGTDETQYF
TRBV7-8	NA	TRBJ2-3	many	TGTGCCAGCAGCTTAGTCCAGTTGGGGGCTTGGTCAGATACGCAGTATTTT	CASSLVQLGAWSDTQYF
TRBV5-6	TRBD1	TRBJ1-1	many	TGTGCCAGCAGCTTGGTGGGGGCAGGGGGACGTGGCACTGAAGCTTTCTTT	CASSLVGAGGRGTEAFF
TRBV24-1	NA	TRBJ1-1	many	TGTGCCACCAGTGAGCCCGGACAGCCAAGGGGAGCTTTCTTT	CATSEPGQPRGAFF
TRBV30	NA	TRBJ1-2	many	TGTGCCTGGAGTGTAGCAGCGTATGGCTACACCTTC	CAWSVAAYGYTF
TRBV10-3	NA	TRBJ2-7	many	TGTGCCATCAGTGAGCTCGGAGCCCCCGAGCAGTACTTC	CAISELGAPEQYF
TRBV6-1	TRBD2	TRBJ2-7	few	TGTGCCAGCAGTGAAGCGTCACTAGCGAGGGCCTACGAGCAGTACTTC	CASSEASLARAYEQYF
TRBV6-1	TRBD1	TRBJ2-1	many	TGTGCCAGCAGTTACACAGGGGGCTCCTACAATGAGCAGTTCTTC	CASSYTGGSYNEQFF
TRBV6-2/TRBV6-3	NA	TRBJ2-1	many	TGTGCCAGCAGTTACTCGATCGCGTACGCCTACAATGAGCAGTTCTTC	CASSYSIAYAYNEQFF
TRBV28	NA	TRBJ1-2	many	TGTGCCAGCAGTTTTCGGGATAACTATGGCTACACCTTC	CASSFRDNYGYTF
TRBV6-5	TRBD2	TRBJ2-3	many	TGTGCCAGCAGTTACAGACTAGCGGGAGGCCAGTATTTT	CASSYRLAGGQYF
TRBV5-6	TRBD2	TRBJ2-1	many	TGTGCCAGCAGCCGGGTAGCGGGAGGGTTCTATGAGCAGTTCTTC	CASSRVAGGFYEQFF
TRBV11-3	NA	TRBJ2-7	many	TGTGCCAGCAGCTTAGGTCGGTTCGGGGAGCAGTACTTC	CASSLGRFGEQYF
TRBV2	NA	TRBJ2-6	many	TGTGCCAGCAGTCCAGACAGAGACAGGATTGACAGGTCTGGGGCCAACGTCCTGACTTTC	CASSPDRDRIDRSGANVLTF
TRBV6-2/TRBV6-3	TRBD2	TRBJ2-2	few	TGTGCCAGCAGTTGGGGACTAGCGGGATTGAACACCGGGGAGCTGTTTTTT	CASSWGLAGLNTGELFF